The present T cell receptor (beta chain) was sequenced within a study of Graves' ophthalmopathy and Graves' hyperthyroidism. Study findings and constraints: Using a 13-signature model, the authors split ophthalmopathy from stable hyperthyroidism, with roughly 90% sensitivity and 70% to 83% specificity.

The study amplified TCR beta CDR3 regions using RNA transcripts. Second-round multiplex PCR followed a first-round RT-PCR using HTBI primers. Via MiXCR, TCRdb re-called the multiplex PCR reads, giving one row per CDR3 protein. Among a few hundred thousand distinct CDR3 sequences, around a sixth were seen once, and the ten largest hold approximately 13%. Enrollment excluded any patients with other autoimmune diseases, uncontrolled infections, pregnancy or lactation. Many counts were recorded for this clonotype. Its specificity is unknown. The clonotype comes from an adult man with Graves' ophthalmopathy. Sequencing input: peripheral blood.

CDR3 sequence (DNA): TGTGCCAGCAGCGTACCGGGACAGGGAGATCAGCCCCAGCATTTT. This gives the protein CASSVPGQGDQPQHF. The chain couples TRBV5-8 to TRBJ1-5; 9 bases agree with TRBD1. V was pared by 4 bases and J by 5 bases, with 7 bases of the junction left unmatched. Germline values: CDR1 SGHTS, CDR2 YDEGEE. The CDR3 contains 15 residues.